One sample yielded the 10 T cell receptor beta chains listed below, sequenced in a study of shared clonotypes between healthy human individuals. Only in-frame clones appear in the TCRdb table, and some are missing; sequencing was by immunoSEQ multiplex PCR. The sample lists over 800,000 clones, about 91% seen once, with about 24% in the top ten. Positive CCR7 selection of CD45RO-negative cells yielded the naive CD8 cells, and terminally differentiated effector memory CD45RA+ cells were excluded. The sequencing input was naive CD8+ T cells sorted from blood. The receptor set was obtained from a man aged 25 to 40 in good health.

The chain joins TRBV11-2 to TRBJ2-5; TRBD2 matches at 7 bases. The CDR3 has 15 residues. With V trimmed by 4 bases and J by 5 bases, 10 bases remained unmatched. The germline CDR1 and CDR2 sequences are SGHAT and FQNNGV. Written as DNA, the CDR3 is TGTGCCAGCAGCTCTTTCCGGGAGGTCGTTGAGACCCAGTACTTC. Translated, it gives CASSSFREVVETQYF.

The chain joins TRBV9 to TRBJ1-5, with D maybe TRBD1 (5 bases). This CDR3 has 14 residues. V shed 0 bases and J shed 6 bases, with 10 bases lying between them. Germline CDR1 is SGDLS and CDR2 is YYNGEE. CDR3 nucleotide sequence: TGTGCCAGCAGCGTAGGTGGGGGTTTTCAGCCCCAGCATTTT. This codes for CASSVGGGFQPQHF. The variable domain in full, completed from reference TRBV9 and TRBJ1-5, reads DSGVTQTPKHLITATGQRVTLRCSPRSGDLSVYWYQQSLDQGLQFLIQYYNGEERAKGNILERFSAQQFPDLHSELNLSSLELGDSALYFCASSVGGGFQPQHFGDGTRLSIL.

The genes are TRBV7-6 and TRBJ2-7, with D possibly being TRBD2 (7 bases). V shed 5 bases and J shed 2 bases, with 16 bases lying between them. CDR3 length equals 15 residues. The V gene's germline CDR1 is SGHVS and CDR2 FNYEAQ. The CDR3 bases are TGTGCCAGCAGCCGAGGGGGGACTACGACCTACGAGCAGTACTTC. Its translation: CASSRGGTTTYEQYF.

The J gene is TRBJ2-2, the V gene TRBV9; 7 positions match TRBD2. There are 13 residues in the CDR3. The V and J ends lost 7 bases and 5 bases, in that order; junction bases with no gene match: 5. Germline V gene data show CDR1 as SGDLS and CDR2 as YYNGEE. CDR3 DNA sequence: TGTGCCAGCGGCGGCGGGAGTACCGGGGAGCTGTTTTTT. Translating it yields CASGGGSTGELFF.

In this sample, this clone turned up a few times. The V and J genes are TRBV4-1 and TRBJ1-5; 9 nucleotides agree with TRBD1. This CDR3 region has 14 residues. The V segment lost 1 base and the J segment 5 bases; nucleotides outside the gene matches: 0. Per the germline V gene, CDR1 is MGHRA and CDR2 is YSYEKL. The CDR3 protein is CASSQGDRDQPQHF. CDR3 in DNA: TGCGCCAGCAGCCAAGGGGACAGGGATCAGCCCCAGCATTTT.

The chain has TRBV7-3 and TRBJ2-1; 14 bases map to TRBD2. There are 15 residues in the CDR3. After removal of 5 bases from V and 7 bases from J, the junction contained 4 bases not matched to a gene. In germline, CDR1 is SGHTA, CDR2 FQGTGA. The CDR3 DNA sequence: TGTGCCAGCAGCCGGGGACTAGCGGGAGTAAATGAGCAGTTCTTC. This codes for CASSRGLAGVNEQFF.

The chain links TRBV5-1 to TRBJ1-1; 7 bases match TRBD1. Germline V lookup: CDR1 SGHRS, CDR2 YFSETQ. V shed 4 bases and J 2 bases; nucleotides not matched to a gene: 11. The CDR3 has 16 residues. Here the CDR3 reads CASSGNFGQANTEAFF. The DNA for the CDR3 is TGCGCCAGCAGCGGAAATTTCGGACAGGCAAACACTGAAGCTTTCTTT.

Points on this clone: Other DNA sequences in this sample translate to the same CDR3. V gene TRBV18 combines with J gene TRBJ1-1; D uncertain. Germline V lookup: CDR1 KGHSH, CDR2 LQKENI. Trimming took 3 bases from V and 5 from J, leaving 10 bases between them. This CDR3 is built from 13 residues. The CDR3: CASSPPGGTEAFF. In nucleotides, the CDR3 is TGTGCCAGCTCACCCCCGGGCGGTACTGAAGCTTTCTTT.

This sequence joins TRBV5-5 and TRBJ1-1; 8 nucleotides align to TRBD1. Germline V CDR1 and CDR2: SGHKS, YYEKEE (reference sequence). The CDR3 sequence is 14 residues long. V trimming: 4 bases; J trimming: 2 bases; junction bases outside the gene matches: 4. The CDR3 spells CASSEDRVNTEAFF. CDR3 nucleotide sequence: TGTGCCAGCAGCGAGGACAGGGTTAACACTGAAGCTTTCTTT. Complete variable domain (other parts from reference TRBV5-5 and TRBJ1-1): DAGVTQSPTHLIKTRGQQVTLRCSPISGHKSVSWYQQVLGQGPQFIFQYYEKEERGRGNFPDRFSARQFPNYSSELNVNALLLGDSALYLCASSEDRVNTEAFFGQGTRLTVV.

The chain recombines TRBV11-2 with TRBJ2-1; 8 nucleotides agree with TRBD2. The V gene's germline CDR1 is SGHAT and CDR2 FQNNGV. V lost 2 bases and J lost 3; bases outside the gene matches: 3. This CDR3 region has 15 residues. The CDR3 reads CASSLLAGIYNEQFF. The CDR3, as DNA: TGTGCCAGCAGCTTACTAGCGGGCATCTACAATGAGCAGTTCTTC.